These T cell receptor beta chains were read from a single sample in a study of blood T cells in healthy people across ages. MiXCR was run by TCRdb on the 5' RACE reads, yielding one entry per CDR3 protein. The sample has roughly 1,500,000 distinct CDR3 sequences; approximately 40% are singletons. Sequencing was carried out using blood. These receptors were collected from a woman younger than 35 in good health. Both conserved end residues are trimmed from each CDR3.

v_call cdr3_aa
TRBV6-5 ASSYSSYLAGRNEQF
TRBV12-3/TRBV12-4 ASRSLSSGEQY
TRBV7-2 ASSQQDPETQY
TRBV14 ASSQDKGAREYEQY
TRBV3-1 ASSPLTGTTNYGYT
TRBV6-9 ASSYNPRVNEQF
TRBV4-1 ASSQGGRAGADTQY
TRBV5-1 ASRSRTDLIYEQY
TRBV5-1 ASSLEGGSRHEQY
TRBV11-2 ASSPDSDT
TRBV7-2 ASSGTRETQY
TRBV7-9 ASTGGTIYEQY
TRBV7-8 ASSPSRTGRADTQY
TRBV27 ASSSDRLVKETQY
TRBV12-3/TRBV12-4 ASSFATGPSNEQF
TRBV12-3/TRBV12-4 ASSPLGRNYGYT
TRBV7-9 ASRPADTYEGYT
TRBV18 ASSPLGMPLNEQF
TRBV2 ASSEEAGTDTQY
TRBV10-3 AISEAGPKGYT
TRBV7-8 ASSLVPGQGASEQF
TRBV7-8 ASSKKGGQGVYEQF
TRBV20-1 SAREGPPSTDTQY
TRBV27 ASSLSDRQRQY
TRBV5-1 ASSIPGTGSTNEQY
TRBV5-6 ASSQLGVVGDTDTQY
TRBV20-1 SARAQRDRQETQY
TRBV7-9 ASSSYPDRGRETQY
TRBV3-1 ASSPTPGGGEQY
TRBV18 ASSGQGPYGDQPQH
TRBV5-1 ASRAGLSYEQY
TRBV20-1 SASPQRERTDTQY
TRBV29-1 SVEEVQGPLREQY
TRBV3-1 ASSHYGGSVYEKLF
TRBV6-5 ASSYAASGKYPNEQY
TRBV7-3 ASSGGQPTDTQY
TRBV6-5 ASRAGNTIY
TRBV10-3 AISESGTGDTDTQY
TRBV7-9 ASLPRDSYNSPLH